This T cell receptor (beta chain) comes out of a study of cytomegalovirus exposure and HLA in healthy donors. The CDR3 spans 15 residues. CDR1 and CDR2 from the germline V gene are MDHEN and SYDVKM. Findings of the study overall: There were some V segments, including TRBV6-2 and TRBV6-3, excluded as indistinguishable. Analysis was carried out at a later point, and it linked a missense DCLRE1C variant to TCR beta V- and J-gene trimming.

About this clone itself: Its antigen is unidentified. Germline is not matched at one junction end, which may reflect a read error.

Vbeta (60) and Jbeta (13) primers were used in the PCR. The assay was immunoSEQ multiplex PCR, and TCRdb's table has in-frame clones only and misses some. The table shows 90,000 to 120,000 clones, with about 80% occurring only once. This sequence joins TRBV28 and TRBJ1-4; 7 bases are a match to TRBD1. Specimen: PBMCs. The TCR was taken from a woman aged 40 to 50 in good health and CMV-seronegative. The CDR3 sequence is CAGREQGSGVEKLFF. CDR3 coding DNA: TGTGCCGGCAGAGAACAGGGGTCCGGGGTGGAAAAACTGTTTTTT.